This TCR beta chain was found in a study of human T cells and chemical hapten exposure. Time point in this sample: patch test 1, 2 weeks after DPC sensitization. As to treatment: therapeutic diphenylcyclopropenone sensitization with weekly scalp DPC. Ten or more counts support this clonotype. Original data processing: TCR counts had a median of approximately 87,000 per sample and spanned about 23,224 to 750,000. TCRdb ran MiXCR on the RACE reads and lists one entry per CDR3 protein. TCRdb, not the original authors, processed these V and J calls. The sample lists about 380,000 distinct CDR3 sequences, nearly 5% occurring once. The germline V gene encodes CDR1 SQVTM and CDR2 ANQGSEA. Trimming at V came to 6 bases and at J to 0 bases, leaving 6 bases not matched to a gene. This CDR3 spans 14 amino acids.

The V gene is TRBV29-1, the J gene TRBJ2-3, with TRBD2 matching 7 bases. The TCR comes from a woman aged 45 to 65 with alopecia areata. Some clones in this sample may be carry-over from other donors' samples. The material sequenced was whole blood, taken in connection with sensitization to the hapten diphenylcyclopropenone (DPC). The chain's CDR3 is CSVAGGRSTDTQYF. The CDR3 nucleotides are TGCAGCGTAGCCGGGGGGAGGAGCACAGATACGCAGTATTTT.